This is a list of T cell receptor beta chains from one sample in a study of response to subunit inactivated influenza vaccine. TCRdb used MiXCR to reprocess the RT-PCR reads, holding one entry per CDR3 protein. The sample yields 500,000 to 600,000 distinct CDR3 sequences, less than 15% seen once. The source material was PBMCs from blood, sampled 11 to 12 days after vaccination. These receptor sequences come from a man aged 50 to 59 who received an inactivated influenza vaccine. Each CDR3 is given with its conserved first and last residue. The D gene is left open where the match is weak. Size values are once, few and many counts, or a class for expanded clones, and some rows have none.

DNA	CDR3	V	J	D	size
TGTGCCAGCAGCCCCGGGACAGGGGAAGATACGCAGTATTTT	CASSPGTGEDTQYF	TRBV7-7	TRBJ2-3	TRBD1	many
TGCGCCAGCAGCTTGGACGTGGGGGAGCAGTACTTC	CASSLDVGEQYF	TRBV5-1	TRBJ2-7	.	many
TGTGCCAGCAGCTCCTTTCTTGCCGGGGAGCTGTTTTTT	CASSSFLAGELFF	TRBV7-9	TRBJ2-2	.	few
TGCAAGGTGTGGAATAATAACTATGGCTACACCTTC	CKVWNNNYGYTF	TRBV20-1	TRBJ1-2	.	few
TGTGCCAGTAGTGCACCGGGACTAGTAAACAATGAGCAGTTCTTC	CASSAPGLVNNEQFF	TRBV19	TRBJ2-1	TRBD2	.
TGTGCCATCTCGGGGTCCTCGAACACCGGGGAGCTGTTTTTT	CAISGSSNTGELFF	TRBV10-3	TRBJ2-2	.	.
TGCAGTGCTAGAGTATTGGGCTCCTACGAGCAGTACTTC	CSARVLGSYEQYF	TRBV20-1	TRBJ2-7	.	many
TGTGCCAGCAGTTGGGGCGGGGCGAACACCGGGGAGCTGTTTTTT	CASSWGGANTGELFF	TRBV28	TRBJ2-2	.	few
TGTGCCACCAGCACTGGGCCCCCTCAGGGGACCTTCCAAGAGACCCAGTACTTC	CATSTGPPQGTFQETQYF	TRBV15	TRBJ2-5	.	.
TGTGCCAGCAGTCCCGGGACAGTGGGAAGGGATACGCAGTATTTT	CASSPGTVGRDTQYF	TRBV28	TRBJ2-3	TRBD1	.
TGTGCCAGCAGCCAAAGGGGGCCCCTGAACACTGAAGCTTTCTTT	CASSQRGPLNTEAFF	TRBV14	TRBJ1-1	TRBD1	few
TGTGCCAGCAGCCCCCCACCGGGACACCCAACCTACGAGCAGTACTTC	CASSPPPGHPTYEQYF	TRBV6-1	TRBJ2-7	.	many
TGTGCCAGCAGCCAGGTCTTAAGGTTGCAGCGCTCCTACAATGAGCAGTTCTTC	CASSQVLRLQRSYNEQFF	TRBV3-1	TRBJ2-1	.	many
TGTGCCAGCAGCAAAGCGCTGGGTTCCGGCAGCCAAGAGACCCAGTACTTC	CASSKALGSGSQETQYF	TRBV21-1	TRBJ2-5	.	.
TGTGCCAGCAGTCGGCACCGACAGGGGCCCCAGCATTTT	CASSRHRQGPQHF	TRBV6-2/TRBV6-3	TRBJ1-5	TRBD1	few
TGCGCCAGCAGCCAAGGCGGATTATATGGCTACACCTTC	CASSQGGLYGYTF	TRBV4-3	TRBJ1-2	.	few
TGCAGTGCCAGAGACCACGATGAAGCTTTCTTT	CSARDHDEAFF	TRBV20-1	TRBJ1-1	.	.
TGTGCCATCAGTGAGGCCCGGGGAGCAACTAATGAAAAACTGTTTTTT	CAISEARGATNEKLFF	TRBV10-3	TRBJ1-4	.	few
TGTGCCAGCAGTCGAGAGGGGTCGAACACCGGGGAGCTGTTTTTT	CASSREGSNTGELFF	TRBV2	TRBJ2-2	.	.
TGTGCCAGCAGCTTAGGGGGCGGGAGGGATACGCAGTATTTT	CASSLGGGRDTQYF	TRBV7-3	TRBJ2-3	TRBD2	.
TGTGCCAGCAGTGTAGCGAATGAGCAGTTCTTC	CASSVANEQFF	TRBV2	TRBJ2-1	.	.
TGTGCCAGCAGCCTAAGGGGGGAAGTACAAGAGACCCAGTACTTC	CASSLRGEVQETQYF	TRBV7-3	TRBJ2-5	.	few
TGTGCCAGCAGCTTCATGGCTCTCTCGGCAAATAATGGCTACACCTTC	CASSFMALSANNGYTF	TRBV7-9	TRBJ1-2	.	few
TGTGCCAGCAGTTACGTTCCGGATCTCGTTCCAGGTGAAAAACTGTTTTTT	CASSYVPDLVPGEKLFF	TRBV6-5	TRBJ1-4	.	.
TGCAGCGTTAGGGGGGGACTAGCGACCTACAATGAGCAGTTCTTC	CSVRGGLATYNEQFF	TRBV29-1	TRBJ2-1	TRBD2	.
TGTGCCATCAGTCTCACTCCGGAAGAGACCCAGTACTTC	CAISLTPEETQYF	TRBV10-3	TRBJ2-5	.	.
TGTGCCAGCAGCCAATATAGCTCAAGGACAGGGACAACTGTTGGCGAGCAGTACTTC	CASSQYSSRTGTTVGEQYF	TRBV4-2	TRBJ2-7	TRBD1	few
TGCAGCACCTGGGGGGGCGCGAATGAAGCTTTCTTT	CSTWGGANEAFF	TRBV29-1	TRBJ1-1	.	many
TGTGCCAGCAGCTTAGGGACTATTTATTACGAGCAGTACTTC	CASSLGTIYYEQYF	TRBV7-2	TRBJ2-7	.	few
TGCAGTGCTAGAGATCCGGGACTAGTCTACAGTTGGACCCCGAATACTTCCGGGGAGCTGTTTTTT	CSARDPGLVYSWTPNTSGELFF	TRBV20-1	TRBJ2-2	TRBD2	few
TGCAGTGCGCCGATTCCCCTAGTCCGAGAGACCCAGTACTTC	CSAPIPLVRETQYF	TRBV20-1	TRBJ2-5	.	few
TGTGCCAGCAAACGAGAAGTGCCAACCCTTGAAGCTTTCTTT	CASKREVPTLEAFF	TRBV6-1	TRBJ1-1	.	.
TGCAGTGCGGATCAGGGGGCGCAAGGCTATGGCTACACCTTC	CSADQGAQGYGYTF	TRBV20-1	TRBJ1-2	TRBD1	few
TGTGCCAGCAGCCTTAGTAGCGGACGCACAGATACGCAGTATTTT	CASSLSSGRTDTQYF	TRBV6-2/TRBV6-3	TRBJ2-3	.	.
TGTGCCAGCAGCTGGGGGAGGACTCCTGGCGAGCAGTACTTC	CASSWGRTPGEQYF	TRBV5-4	TRBJ2-7	.	few
TGCAGTGCGCAAAACAGATTACCTGTTGAAAAACTGTTTTTT	CSAQNRLPVEKLFF	TRBV20-1	TRBJ1-4	.	few
TGCGCCAGCAGCTTAAAAGCGGGGAGGACTGCGCAGTATTTT	CASSLKAGRTAQYF	TRBV5-1	TRBJ2-3	TRBD2	few
TGTGCCGGCTCAAGGTCCATGAACACTGAAGCTTTCTTT	CAGSRSMNTEAFF	TRBV10-3	TRBJ1-1	.	.
TGTGCCAGCAGCCAAGTAAGCTCCTACAATGAGCAGTTCTTC	CASSQVSSYNEQFF	TRBV3-1	TRBJ2-1	.	.
TGCAGTGCTAGAGATCTCGCCCAAGAGCAGTTCTTC	CSARDLAQEQFF	TRBV20-1	TRBJ2-1	.	.
TGTGCCAGCAGTCGTACAGGGGGCTGGTCACCCCTCCACTTT	CASSRTGGWSPLHF	TRBV12-3/TRBV12-4	TRBJ1-6	TRBD1	.
TGCGCCAGCAGCCAAGATATTGCACAGGGGGATTTCACCGGGGAGCTGTTTTTT	CASSQDIAQGDFTGELFF	TRBV4-3	TRBJ2-2	TRBD1	few
TGTGCCAGCAGCAAAGAAGGACGCGGGGGGGTGTATACGCAGTATTTT	CASSKEGRGGVYTQYF	TRBV21-1	TRBJ2-3	.	.
TGTGCCAGCAGTCTCCCTTCCGGGACAGGGAACAAGCAGTACTTC	CASSLPSGTGNKQYF	TRBV12-3/TRBV12-4	TRBJ2-7	TRBD1	many
TGTGCCAGCAGGGGACAAGGTATGGGGACTGAAGCTTTCTTT	CASRGQGMGTEAFF	TRBV6-4	TRBJ1-1	.	.
TGCAGCACTTTAGCGGGGACGAGCTCCTACAATGAGCAGTTCTTC	CSTLAGTSSYNEQFF	TRBV29-1	TRBJ2-1	TRBD2	many
TGCGCCAGCAGCCAAGATCTTTTGCAGGTGTCTAATTCACCCCTCCACTTT	CASSQDLLQVSNSPLHF	TRBV4-1	TRBJ1-6	.	few
TGTGCCAGCAGCTCCGCCGAAGTGAGAGGCAAAAACATTCAGTACTTC	CASSSAEVRGKNIQYF	TRBV11-1	TRBJ2-4	.	few
TGTGCCAGCAGTTTCTCTCCTCAGTTGGCCAAAAACATTCAGTACTTC	CASSFSPQLAKNIQYF	TRBV28	TRBJ2-4	.	.